This entry is about one TCR beta chain. Its specificity is not known. Trimming cost V 2 bases and J 6 bases, with 10 bases left between them. The CDR3 is 14 amino acids. These data come from a study of T cells after yellow fever vaccination. TCRdb re-called the 5' RACE reads through MiXCR, storing one row per CDR3 protein. Of around 610,000 distinct CDR3 sequences in the sample, 13% are singletons; the top ten hold about an eighth. Study conclusions and caveats: Abundant bulk-derived clonotypes could contaminate FACS-sorted repertoires.

This sequence was found in a man aged 25 to 40 who received the YFV17D yellow fever vaccine. The chain carries TRBV12-3 or TRBV12-4 and TRBJ2-2; TRBD1 is a possible D gene (6 bases). This specimen was PBMCs, taken on the day of the yellow fever booster vaccination. This CDR3 is CASSLSGGPGELFF. For the CDR3, the DNA is TGTGCCAGCAGTTTAAGTGGGGGCCCCGGGGAGCTGTTTTTT.